This TCR beta chain was obtained from a study of T cells in Graves' hyperthyroidism and ophthalmopathy. Study summary: Once the initial diagnosis was made, peripheral blood was obtained before any treatment. Study-wide results and limits: Most thyroid clonotypes expanded above 0.001 appeared in blood too.

This clonotype was observed many times. Its antigen is unknown. Deletions cut 9 bases from V and 5 bases from J, with 17 bases between. The germline gives CDR1 MDHEN, CDR2 SYDVKM. The CDR3 has 14 amino acids. Authors of the study amplified TCR beta CDR3 regions from RNA transcripts. A first-round RT-PCR of the TCR CDR3 used the HTBI primer set. TCRdb reprocessed the multiplex PCR reads with MiXCR, giving one entry per CDR3 protein. The data show about 350,000 distinct CDR3 sequences, approximately 15% seen once. Disease duration under 2 months; hyperthyroidism patients were aged 18 to 65. Criteria for exclusion of patients were uncontrolled infection, other autoimmune disease, pregnancy or lactation.

Sequenced sample: blood. The receptor comes from a woman in her 30s with Graves' hyperthyroidism. The chain links TRBV28 to TRBJ1-5; maybe TRBD1 (6 bases). CDR3 nucleotides: TGTGCCAGTCGGACAGCGTTTGATGATCAGCCCCAGCATTTT. As protein: CASRTAFDDQPQHF.